The next 2 T cell receptor beta chains were all read from a single sample in a study of tumor and adjacent non-tumor tissue in lung cancer. TCRbeta libraries were built with three rounds of nested PCR, modified from ARM-PCR. Using its own MiXCR run on the multiplex PCR reads, TCRdb lists one record per CDR3 protein. The table has about 90,000 distinct CDR3 sequences, around three fifths seen once. No cell sorting was done before RNA was extracted from the tissue. Sample: lung tumor tissue. Every receptor here comes from a man in his 70s with non-small cell lung cancer.

This clonotype showed up many times. The rearrangement joins TRBV6-5 to TRBJ2-5; D is perhaps TRBD2 (7 bases). V lost 5 bases to trimming and J lost 2 bases, with 18 bases between them. From germline, CDR1 is MNHEY and CDR2 SVGAGI. CDR3 length: 16 residues. The DNA of the CDR3 is TGTGCCAGCAGTACCGTTAGGGGGGGGGCACAAGAGACCCAGTACTTC. Translating it yields CASSTVRGGAQETQYF.

This clonotype was counted at least ten times. The chain is built from TRBV12-3 or TRBV12-4 and TRBJ2-7; 7 positions agree with TRBD2. V was pared by 6 bases and J by 0 bases, with 8 bases of the junction left unmatched. CDR3 length equals 15 residues. CDR3 region: CASRPGTMSSYEQYF. The CDR3 region has the DNA TGTGCCAGCAGGCCTGGGACTATGAGCTCCTACGAGCAGTACTTC.